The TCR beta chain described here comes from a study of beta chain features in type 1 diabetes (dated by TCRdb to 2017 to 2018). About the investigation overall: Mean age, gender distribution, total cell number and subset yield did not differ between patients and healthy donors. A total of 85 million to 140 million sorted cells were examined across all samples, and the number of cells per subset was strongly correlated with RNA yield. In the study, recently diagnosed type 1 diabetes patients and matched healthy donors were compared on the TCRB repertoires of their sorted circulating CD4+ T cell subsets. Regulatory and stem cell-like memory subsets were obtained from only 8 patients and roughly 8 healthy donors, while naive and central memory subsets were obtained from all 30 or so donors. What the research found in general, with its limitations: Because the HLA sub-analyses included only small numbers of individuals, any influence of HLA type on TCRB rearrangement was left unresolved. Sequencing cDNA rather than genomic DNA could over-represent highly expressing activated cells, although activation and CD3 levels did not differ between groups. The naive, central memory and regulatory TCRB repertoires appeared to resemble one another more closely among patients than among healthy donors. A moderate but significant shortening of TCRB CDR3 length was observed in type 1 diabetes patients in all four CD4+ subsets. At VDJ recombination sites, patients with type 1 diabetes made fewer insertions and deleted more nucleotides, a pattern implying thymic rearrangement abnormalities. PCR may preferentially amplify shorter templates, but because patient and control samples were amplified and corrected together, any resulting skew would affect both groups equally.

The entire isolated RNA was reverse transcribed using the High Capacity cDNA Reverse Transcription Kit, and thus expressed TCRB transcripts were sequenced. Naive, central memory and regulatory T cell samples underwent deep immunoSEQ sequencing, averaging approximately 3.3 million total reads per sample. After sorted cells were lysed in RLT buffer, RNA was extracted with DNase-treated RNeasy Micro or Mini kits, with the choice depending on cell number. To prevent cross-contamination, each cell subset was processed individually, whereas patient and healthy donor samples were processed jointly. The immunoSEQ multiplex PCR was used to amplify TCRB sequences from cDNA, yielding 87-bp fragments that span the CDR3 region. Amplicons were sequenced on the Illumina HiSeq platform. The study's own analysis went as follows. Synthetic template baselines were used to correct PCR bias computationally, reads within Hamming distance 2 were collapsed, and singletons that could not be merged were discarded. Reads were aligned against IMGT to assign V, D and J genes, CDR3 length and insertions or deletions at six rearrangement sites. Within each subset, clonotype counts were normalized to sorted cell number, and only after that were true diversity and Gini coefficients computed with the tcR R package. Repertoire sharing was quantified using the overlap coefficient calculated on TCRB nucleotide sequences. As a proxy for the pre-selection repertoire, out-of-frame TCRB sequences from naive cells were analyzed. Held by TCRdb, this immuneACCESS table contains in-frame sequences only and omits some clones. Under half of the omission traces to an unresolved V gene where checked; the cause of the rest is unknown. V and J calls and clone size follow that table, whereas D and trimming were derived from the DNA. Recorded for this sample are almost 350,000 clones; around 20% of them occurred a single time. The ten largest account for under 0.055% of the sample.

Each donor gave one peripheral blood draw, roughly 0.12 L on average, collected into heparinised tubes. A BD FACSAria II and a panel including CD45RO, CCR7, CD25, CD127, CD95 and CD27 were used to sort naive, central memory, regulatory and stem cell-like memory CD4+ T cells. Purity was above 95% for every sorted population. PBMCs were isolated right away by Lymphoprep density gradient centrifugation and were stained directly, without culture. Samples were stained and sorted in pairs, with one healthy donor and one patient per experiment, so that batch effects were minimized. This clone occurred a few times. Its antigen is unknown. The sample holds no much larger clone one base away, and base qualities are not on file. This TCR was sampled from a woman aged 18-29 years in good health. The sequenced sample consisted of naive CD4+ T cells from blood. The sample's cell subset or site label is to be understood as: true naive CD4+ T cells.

In nucleotide form, the sequence is TGCGCCAGCACCCGAAGGTCGAGGGACAGGGACTACGAGCAGTACTTC. Its amino acids are CASTRRSRDRDYEQYF. The rearrangement combines TRBV5-1 with TRBJ2-7, and 9 junction bases match TRBD1. The CDR3 numbers 16 residues from cysteine through phenylalanine. The retained sequence is limited to the CDR3, 48 bases, with the frame set at the first base. V is cut back by 6 bases and J by 3 bases, with 13 bases in the junction unmatched. CDR1 and CDR2 were assigned from the germline V gene as SGHRS and YFSETQ.